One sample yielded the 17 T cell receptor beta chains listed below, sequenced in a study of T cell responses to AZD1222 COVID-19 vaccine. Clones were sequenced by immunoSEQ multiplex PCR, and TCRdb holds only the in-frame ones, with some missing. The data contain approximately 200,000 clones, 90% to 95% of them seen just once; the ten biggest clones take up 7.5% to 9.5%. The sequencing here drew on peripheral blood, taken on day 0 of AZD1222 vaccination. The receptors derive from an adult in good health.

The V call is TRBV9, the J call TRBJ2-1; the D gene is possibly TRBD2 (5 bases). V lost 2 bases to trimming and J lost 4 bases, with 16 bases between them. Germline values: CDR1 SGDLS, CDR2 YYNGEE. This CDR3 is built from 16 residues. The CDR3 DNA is TGTGCCAGCAGCGTTGGTAGCGACCCGGTATACAATGAGCAGTTCTTC. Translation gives CASSVGSDPVYNEQFF.

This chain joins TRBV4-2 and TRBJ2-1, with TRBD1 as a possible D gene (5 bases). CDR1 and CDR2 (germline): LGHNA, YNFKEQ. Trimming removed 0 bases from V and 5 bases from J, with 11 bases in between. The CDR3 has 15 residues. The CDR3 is CASSQDRQGDNEQFF. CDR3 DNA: TGTGCCAGCAGCCAAGATCGCCAGGGTGACAATGAGCAGTTCTTC.

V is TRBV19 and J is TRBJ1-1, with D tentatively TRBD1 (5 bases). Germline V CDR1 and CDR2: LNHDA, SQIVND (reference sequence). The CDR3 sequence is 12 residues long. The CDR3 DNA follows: TGTGCAACAGGAGGGGCTGCGGCTGAAGCTTTCTTT. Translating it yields CATGGAAAEAFF.

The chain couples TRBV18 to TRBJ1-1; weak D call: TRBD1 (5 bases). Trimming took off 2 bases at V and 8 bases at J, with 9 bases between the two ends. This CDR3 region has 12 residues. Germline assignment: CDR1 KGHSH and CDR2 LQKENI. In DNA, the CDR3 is TGTGCCAGCTCACCAGGCGACAGAGAAGCTTTCTTT. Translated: CASSPGDREAFF.

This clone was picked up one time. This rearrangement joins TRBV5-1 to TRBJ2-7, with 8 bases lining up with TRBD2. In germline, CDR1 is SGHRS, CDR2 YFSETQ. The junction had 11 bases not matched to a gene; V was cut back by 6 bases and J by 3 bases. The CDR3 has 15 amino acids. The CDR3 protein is CASTPTGGGSYEQYF. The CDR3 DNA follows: TGCGCCAGCACCCCGACCGGGGGGGGAAGCTACGAGCAGTACTTC.

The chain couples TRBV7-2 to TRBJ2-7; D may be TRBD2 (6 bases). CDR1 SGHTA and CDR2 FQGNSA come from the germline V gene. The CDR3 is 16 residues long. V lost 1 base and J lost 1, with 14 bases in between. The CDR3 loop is CASSLDGTYRSYEQYF. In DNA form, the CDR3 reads TGTGCCAGCAGCTTAGACGGGACTTATCGTTCCTACGAGCAGTACTTC.

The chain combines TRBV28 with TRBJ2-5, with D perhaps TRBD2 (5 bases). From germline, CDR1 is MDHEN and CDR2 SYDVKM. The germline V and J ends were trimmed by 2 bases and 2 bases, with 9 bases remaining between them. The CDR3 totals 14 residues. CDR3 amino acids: CASSLPSQQETQYF. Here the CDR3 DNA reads TGTGCCAGCAGTTTACCTAGCCAACAAGAGACCCAGTACTTC.

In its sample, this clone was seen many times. The CDR3 loop is CASSIGGAYNEQFF. The CDR3, as DNA: TGTGCCAGTAGTATTGGGGGGGCCTACAATGAGCAGTTCTTC. This chain connects TRBV19 to TRBJ2-1, with 7 bases identical to TRBD2. Germline V CDR1 and CDR2: LNHDA, SQIVND (reference sequence). The CDR3 totals 14 residues. Germline trimming cut 3 bases from V and 2 bases from J; bases unmatched to any gene: 1.

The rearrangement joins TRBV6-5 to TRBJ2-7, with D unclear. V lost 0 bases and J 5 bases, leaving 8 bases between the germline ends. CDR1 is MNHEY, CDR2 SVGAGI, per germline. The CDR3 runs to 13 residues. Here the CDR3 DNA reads TGTGCCAGCAGTTACTCGATAGGGAACGAGCAGTACTTC. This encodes CASSYSIGNEQYF.

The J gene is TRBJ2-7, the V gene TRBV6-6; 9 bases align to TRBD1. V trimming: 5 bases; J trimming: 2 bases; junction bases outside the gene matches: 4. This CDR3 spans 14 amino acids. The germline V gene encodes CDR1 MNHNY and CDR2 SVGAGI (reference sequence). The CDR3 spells CASSRQGGPYEQYF. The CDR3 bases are TGTGCCAGCAGTAGACAGGGGGGGCCCTACGAGCAGTACTTC.

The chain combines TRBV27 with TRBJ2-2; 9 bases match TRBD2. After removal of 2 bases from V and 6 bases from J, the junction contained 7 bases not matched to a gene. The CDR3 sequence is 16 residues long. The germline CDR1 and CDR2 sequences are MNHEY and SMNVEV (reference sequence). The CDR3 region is CASSLVFAGGPGELFF. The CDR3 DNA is TGTGCCAGCAGTTTAGTTTTCGCGGGAGGGCCCGGGGAGCTGTTTTTT.

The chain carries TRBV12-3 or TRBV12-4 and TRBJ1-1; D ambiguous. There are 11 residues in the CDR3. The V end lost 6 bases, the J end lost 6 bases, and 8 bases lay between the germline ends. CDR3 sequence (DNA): TGTGCCAGCAGCCGAACCCCTGAAGCTTTCTTT. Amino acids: CASSRTPEAFF.

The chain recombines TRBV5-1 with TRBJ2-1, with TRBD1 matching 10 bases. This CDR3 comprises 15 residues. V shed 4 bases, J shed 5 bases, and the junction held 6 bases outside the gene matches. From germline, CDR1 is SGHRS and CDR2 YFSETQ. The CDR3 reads CASSLRTGGNNEQFF. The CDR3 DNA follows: TGCGCCAGCAGCCTTCGGACAGGGGGGAACAATGAGCAGTTCTTC. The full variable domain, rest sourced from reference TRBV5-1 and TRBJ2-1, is KAGVTQTPRYLIKTRGQQVTLSCSPISGHRSVSWYQQTPGQGLQFLFEYFSETQRNKGNFPGRFSGRQFSNSRSEMNVSTLELGDSALYLCASSLRTGGNNEQFFGPGTRLTVL.

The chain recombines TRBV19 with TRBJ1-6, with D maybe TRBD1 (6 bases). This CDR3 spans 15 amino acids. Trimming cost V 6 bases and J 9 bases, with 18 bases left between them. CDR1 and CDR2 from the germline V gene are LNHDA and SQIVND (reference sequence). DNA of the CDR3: TGTGCCAGTAGATCCAGCGGGGGGGGCGGTTCACCCCTCCACTTT. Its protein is CASRSSGGGGSPLHF.

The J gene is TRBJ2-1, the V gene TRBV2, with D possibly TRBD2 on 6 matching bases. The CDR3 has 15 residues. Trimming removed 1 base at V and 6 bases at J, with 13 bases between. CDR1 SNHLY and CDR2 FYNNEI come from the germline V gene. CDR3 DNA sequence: TGTGCCAGCAGTGAAGGGGGGGTTCTACGCAATGAGCAGTTCTTC. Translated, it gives CASSEGGVLRNEQFF.

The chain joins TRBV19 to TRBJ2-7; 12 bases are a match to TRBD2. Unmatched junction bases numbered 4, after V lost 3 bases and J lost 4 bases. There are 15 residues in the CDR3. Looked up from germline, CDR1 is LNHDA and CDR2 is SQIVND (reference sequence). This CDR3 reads CASSITSGRSYEQYF. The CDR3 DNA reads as TGTGCCAGTAGTATCACTAGCGGGAGGTCTTACGAGCAGTACTTC.

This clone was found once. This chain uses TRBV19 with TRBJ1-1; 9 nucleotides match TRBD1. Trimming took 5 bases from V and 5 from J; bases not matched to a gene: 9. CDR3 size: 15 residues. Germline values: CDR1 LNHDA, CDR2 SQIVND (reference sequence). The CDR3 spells CASSRDRAIITEAFF. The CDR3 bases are TGTGCCAGTAGTCGGGACAGGGCAATAATAACTGAAGCTTTCTTT.